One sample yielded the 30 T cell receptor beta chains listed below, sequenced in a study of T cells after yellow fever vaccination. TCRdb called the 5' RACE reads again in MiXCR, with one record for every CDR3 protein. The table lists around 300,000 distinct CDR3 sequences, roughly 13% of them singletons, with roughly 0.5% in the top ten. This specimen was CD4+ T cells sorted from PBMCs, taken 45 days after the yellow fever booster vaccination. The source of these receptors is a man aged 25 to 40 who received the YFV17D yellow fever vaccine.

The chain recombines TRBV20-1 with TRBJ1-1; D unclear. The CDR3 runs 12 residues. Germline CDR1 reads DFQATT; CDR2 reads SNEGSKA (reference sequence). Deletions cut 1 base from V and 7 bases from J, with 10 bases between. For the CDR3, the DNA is TGCAGTGCTAGAGGGGAAACTTTTGAAGCTTTCTTT. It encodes CSARGETFEAFF.

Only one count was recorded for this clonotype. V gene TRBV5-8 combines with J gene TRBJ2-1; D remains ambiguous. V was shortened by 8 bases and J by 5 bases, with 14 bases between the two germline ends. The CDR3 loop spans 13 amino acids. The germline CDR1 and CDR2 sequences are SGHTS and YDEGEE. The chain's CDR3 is CARSLGPHNEQFF. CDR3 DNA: TGTGCCAGGAGCCTCGGGCCCCACAATGAGCAGTTCTTC.

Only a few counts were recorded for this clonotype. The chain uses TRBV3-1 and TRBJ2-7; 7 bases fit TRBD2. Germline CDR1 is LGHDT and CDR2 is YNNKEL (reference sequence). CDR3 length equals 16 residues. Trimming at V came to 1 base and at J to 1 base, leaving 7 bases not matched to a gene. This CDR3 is CASSQVFTSESYEQYF. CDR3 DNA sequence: TGTGCCAGCAGCCAAGTTTTTACTAGCGAGTCCTACGAGCAGTACTTC.

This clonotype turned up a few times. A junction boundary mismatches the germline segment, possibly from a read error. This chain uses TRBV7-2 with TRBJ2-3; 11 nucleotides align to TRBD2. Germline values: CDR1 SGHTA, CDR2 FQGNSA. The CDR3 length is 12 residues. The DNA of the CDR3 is TGTGCCAGCAGCTTAGTGGTTAGCGGGAGGGATTTT. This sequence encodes CASSLVVSGRDF.

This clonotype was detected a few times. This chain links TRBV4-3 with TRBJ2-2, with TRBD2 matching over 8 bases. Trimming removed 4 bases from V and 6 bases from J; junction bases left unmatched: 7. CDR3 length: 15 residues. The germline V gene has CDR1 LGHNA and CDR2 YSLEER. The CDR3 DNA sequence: TGCGCCAGCAGCCGGTTAGCGGGACCGGCCGGGGAGCTGTTTTTT. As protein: CASSRLAGPAGELFF.

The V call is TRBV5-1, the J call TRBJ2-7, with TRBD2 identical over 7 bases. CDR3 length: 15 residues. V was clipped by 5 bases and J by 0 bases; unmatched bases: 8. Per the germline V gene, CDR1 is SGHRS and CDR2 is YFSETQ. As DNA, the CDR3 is TGCGCCAGCAGATCTTACAGCGGGAACTCCTACGAGCAGTACTTC. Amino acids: CASRSYSGNSYEQYF.

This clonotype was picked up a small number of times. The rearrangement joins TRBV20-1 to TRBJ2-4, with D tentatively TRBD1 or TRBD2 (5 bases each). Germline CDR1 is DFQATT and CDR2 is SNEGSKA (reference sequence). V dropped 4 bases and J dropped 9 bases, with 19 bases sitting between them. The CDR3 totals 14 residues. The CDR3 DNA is TGCAGTGCTACCCTCCCGGGGCGCGGACTCATTCAGTACTTC. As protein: CSATLPGRGLIQYF.

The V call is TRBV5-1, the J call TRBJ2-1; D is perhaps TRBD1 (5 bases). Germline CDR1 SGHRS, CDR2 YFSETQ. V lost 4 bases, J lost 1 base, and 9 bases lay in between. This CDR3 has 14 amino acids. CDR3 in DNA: TGCGCCAGCAGCATCGACAGTTCCTACAATGAGCAGTTCTTC. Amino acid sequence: CASSIDSSYNEQFF.

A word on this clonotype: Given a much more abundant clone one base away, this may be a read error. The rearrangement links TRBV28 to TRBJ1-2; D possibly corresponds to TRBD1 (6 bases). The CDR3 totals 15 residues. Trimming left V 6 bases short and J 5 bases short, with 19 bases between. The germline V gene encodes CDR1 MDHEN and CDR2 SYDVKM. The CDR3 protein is CASRSQDRSKYGYTF. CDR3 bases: TGTGCCAGCAGAAGCCAAGACAGGAGTAAGTATGGCTACACCTTC.

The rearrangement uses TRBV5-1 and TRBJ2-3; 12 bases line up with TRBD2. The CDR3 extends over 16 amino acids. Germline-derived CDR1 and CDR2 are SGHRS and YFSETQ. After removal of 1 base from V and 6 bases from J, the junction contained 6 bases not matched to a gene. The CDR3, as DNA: TGCGCCAGCAGCTTGAGACTAGCGGGAGTGGAGGATACGCAGTATTTT. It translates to CASSLRLAGVEDTQYF.

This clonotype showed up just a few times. The CDR3 DNA reads TGCAGTGCTAGAGAGCTCGGGGTGGGTGGCTACACCTTC. Encoded protein: CSARELGVGGYTF. The chain links TRBV20-1 to TRBJ1-2; D gene unclear. The CDR3 totals 13 residues. The V gene's germline CDR1 is DFQATT and CDR2 SNEGSKA (reference sequence). V lost 0 bases and J 7 bases, leaving 12 bases between the germline ends.

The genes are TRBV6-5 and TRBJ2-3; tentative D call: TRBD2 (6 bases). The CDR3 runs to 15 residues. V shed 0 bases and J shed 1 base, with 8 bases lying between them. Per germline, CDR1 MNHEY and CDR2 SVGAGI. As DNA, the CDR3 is TGTGCCAGCAGTTACTCGGGAGGAGGCACAGATACGCAGTATTTT. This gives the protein CASSYSGGGTDTQYF.

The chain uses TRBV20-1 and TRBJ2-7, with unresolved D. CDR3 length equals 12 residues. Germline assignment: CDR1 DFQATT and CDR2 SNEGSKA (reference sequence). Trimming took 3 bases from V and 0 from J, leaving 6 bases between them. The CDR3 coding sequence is TGCAGTGCTAGGTTTTCCTCCTACGAGCAGTACTTC. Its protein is CSARFSSYEQYF.

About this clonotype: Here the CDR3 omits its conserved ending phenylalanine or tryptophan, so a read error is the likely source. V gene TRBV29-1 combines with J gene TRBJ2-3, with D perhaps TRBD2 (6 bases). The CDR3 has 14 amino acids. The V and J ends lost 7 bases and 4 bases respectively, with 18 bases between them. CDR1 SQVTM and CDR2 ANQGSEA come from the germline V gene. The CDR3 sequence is CSGLPRVAADTQYS. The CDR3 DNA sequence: TGCAGCGGTCTCCCTAGAGTAGCGGCAGATACGCAGTATTCT.

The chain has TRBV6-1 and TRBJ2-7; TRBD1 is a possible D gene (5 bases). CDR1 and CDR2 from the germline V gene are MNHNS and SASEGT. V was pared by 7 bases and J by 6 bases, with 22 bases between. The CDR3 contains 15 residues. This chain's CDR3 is CASTNSGSLRGEQYF. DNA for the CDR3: TGTGCCAGCACCAACTCAGGGTCCCTCCGCGGCGAGCAGTACTTC.

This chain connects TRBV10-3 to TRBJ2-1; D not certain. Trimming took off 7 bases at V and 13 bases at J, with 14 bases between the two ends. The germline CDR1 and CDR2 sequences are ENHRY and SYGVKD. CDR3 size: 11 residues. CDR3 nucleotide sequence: TGTGCCATCATGAAGTCAGCCGGCCAGTTCTTC. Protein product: CAIMKSAGQFF.

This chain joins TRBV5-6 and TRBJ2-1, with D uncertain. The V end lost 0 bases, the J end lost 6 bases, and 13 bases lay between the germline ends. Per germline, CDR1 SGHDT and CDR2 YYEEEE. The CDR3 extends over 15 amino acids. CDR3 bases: TGTGCCAGCAGCTTGGAGCTGTCCCTACGCAATGAGCAGTTCTTC. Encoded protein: CASSLELSLRNEQFF.

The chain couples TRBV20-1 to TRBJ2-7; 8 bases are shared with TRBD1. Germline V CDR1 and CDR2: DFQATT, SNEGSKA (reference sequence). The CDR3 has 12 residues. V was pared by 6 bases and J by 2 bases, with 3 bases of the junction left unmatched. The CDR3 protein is CSARQGPYEQYF. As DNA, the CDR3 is TGCAGTGCCAGACAGGGGCCCTACGAGCAGTACTTC.

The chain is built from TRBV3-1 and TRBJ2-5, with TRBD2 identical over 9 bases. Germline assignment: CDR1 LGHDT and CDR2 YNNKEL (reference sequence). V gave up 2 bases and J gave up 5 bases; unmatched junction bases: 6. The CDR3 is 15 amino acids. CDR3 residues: CASSQNAGGPETQYF. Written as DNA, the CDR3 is TGTGCCAGCAGCCAAAATGCGGGGGGGCCCGAGACCCAGTACTTC.

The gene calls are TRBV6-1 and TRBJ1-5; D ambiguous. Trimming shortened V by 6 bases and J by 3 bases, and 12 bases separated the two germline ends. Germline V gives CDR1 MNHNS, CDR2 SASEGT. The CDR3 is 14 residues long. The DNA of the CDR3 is TGTGCCAGCAGAAAGACGGCACCCAATCAGCCCCAGCATTTT. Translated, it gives CASRKTAPNQPQHF.

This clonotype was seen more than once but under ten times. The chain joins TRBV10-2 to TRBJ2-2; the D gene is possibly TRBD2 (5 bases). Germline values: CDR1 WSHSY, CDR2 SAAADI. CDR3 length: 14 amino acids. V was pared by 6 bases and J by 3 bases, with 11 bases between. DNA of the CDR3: TGCGCCAGCAGGTTGCTGGAGGACACCGGGGAGCTGTTTTTT. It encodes CASRLLEDTGELFF.

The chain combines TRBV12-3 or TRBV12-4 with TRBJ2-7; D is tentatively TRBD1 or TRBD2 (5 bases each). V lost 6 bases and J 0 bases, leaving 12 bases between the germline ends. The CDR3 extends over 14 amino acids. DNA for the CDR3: TGTGCCAGCAGCGTAAATGGGGGCTCCTACGAGCAGTACTTC. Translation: CASSVNGGSYEQYF.

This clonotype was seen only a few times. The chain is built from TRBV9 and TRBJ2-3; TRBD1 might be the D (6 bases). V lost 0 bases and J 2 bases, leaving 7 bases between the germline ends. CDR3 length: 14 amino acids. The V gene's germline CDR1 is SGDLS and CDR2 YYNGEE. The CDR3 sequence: CASSVDRDTDTQYF. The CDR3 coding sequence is TGTGCCAGCAGCGTAGACAGGGACACAGATACGCAGTATTTT.

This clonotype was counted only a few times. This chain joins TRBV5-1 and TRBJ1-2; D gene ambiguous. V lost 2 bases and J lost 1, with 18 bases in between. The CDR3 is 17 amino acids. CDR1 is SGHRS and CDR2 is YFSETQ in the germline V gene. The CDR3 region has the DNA TGCGCCAGCAGCTTATTTGTCGCCCCGGGAGTTAACTATGGCTACACCTTC. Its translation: CASSLFVAPGVNYGYTF.

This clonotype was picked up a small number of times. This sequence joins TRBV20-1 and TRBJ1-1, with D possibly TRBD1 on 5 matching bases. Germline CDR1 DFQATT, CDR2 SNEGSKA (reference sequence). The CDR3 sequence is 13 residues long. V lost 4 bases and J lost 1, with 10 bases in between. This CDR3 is CSAKGGQNTEAFF. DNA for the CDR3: TGCAGTGCTAAGGGCGGACAGAACACTGAAGCTTTCTTT.

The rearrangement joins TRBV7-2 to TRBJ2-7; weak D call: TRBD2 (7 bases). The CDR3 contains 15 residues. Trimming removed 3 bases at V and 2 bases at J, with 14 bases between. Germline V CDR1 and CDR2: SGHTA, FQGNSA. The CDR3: CASSLGGTTAYEQYF. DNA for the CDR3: TGTGCCAGCAGCTTGGGAGGGACAACTGCCTACGAGCAGTACTTC.

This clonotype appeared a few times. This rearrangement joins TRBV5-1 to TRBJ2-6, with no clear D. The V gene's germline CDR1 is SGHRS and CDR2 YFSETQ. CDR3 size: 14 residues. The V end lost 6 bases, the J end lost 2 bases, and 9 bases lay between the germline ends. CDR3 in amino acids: CASTLNAGANVLTF. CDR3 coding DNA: TGCGCCAGCACCCTAAATGCTGGGGCCAACGTCCTGACTTTC.

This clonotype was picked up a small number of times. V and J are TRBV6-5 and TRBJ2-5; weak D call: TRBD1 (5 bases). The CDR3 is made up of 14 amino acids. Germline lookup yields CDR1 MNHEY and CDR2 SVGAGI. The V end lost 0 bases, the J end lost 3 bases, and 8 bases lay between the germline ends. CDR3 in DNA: TGTGCCAGCAGTTACTCGTTACAGGAAGAGACCCAGTACTTC. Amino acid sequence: CASSYSLQEETQYF.

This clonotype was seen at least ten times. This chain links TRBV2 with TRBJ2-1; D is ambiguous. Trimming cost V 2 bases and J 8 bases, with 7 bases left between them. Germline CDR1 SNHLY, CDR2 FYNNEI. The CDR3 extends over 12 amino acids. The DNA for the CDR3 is TGTGCCAGCAGTGAACTTATGCATGAGCAGTTCTTC. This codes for CASSELMHEQFF.

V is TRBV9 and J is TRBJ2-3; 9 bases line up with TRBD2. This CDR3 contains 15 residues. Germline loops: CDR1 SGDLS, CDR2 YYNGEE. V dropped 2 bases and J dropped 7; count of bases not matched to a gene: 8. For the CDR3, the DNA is TGTGCCAGCAGCGTTAGCGGGAGAAGTCATCATACGCAGTATTTT. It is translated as CASSVSGRSHHTQYF.